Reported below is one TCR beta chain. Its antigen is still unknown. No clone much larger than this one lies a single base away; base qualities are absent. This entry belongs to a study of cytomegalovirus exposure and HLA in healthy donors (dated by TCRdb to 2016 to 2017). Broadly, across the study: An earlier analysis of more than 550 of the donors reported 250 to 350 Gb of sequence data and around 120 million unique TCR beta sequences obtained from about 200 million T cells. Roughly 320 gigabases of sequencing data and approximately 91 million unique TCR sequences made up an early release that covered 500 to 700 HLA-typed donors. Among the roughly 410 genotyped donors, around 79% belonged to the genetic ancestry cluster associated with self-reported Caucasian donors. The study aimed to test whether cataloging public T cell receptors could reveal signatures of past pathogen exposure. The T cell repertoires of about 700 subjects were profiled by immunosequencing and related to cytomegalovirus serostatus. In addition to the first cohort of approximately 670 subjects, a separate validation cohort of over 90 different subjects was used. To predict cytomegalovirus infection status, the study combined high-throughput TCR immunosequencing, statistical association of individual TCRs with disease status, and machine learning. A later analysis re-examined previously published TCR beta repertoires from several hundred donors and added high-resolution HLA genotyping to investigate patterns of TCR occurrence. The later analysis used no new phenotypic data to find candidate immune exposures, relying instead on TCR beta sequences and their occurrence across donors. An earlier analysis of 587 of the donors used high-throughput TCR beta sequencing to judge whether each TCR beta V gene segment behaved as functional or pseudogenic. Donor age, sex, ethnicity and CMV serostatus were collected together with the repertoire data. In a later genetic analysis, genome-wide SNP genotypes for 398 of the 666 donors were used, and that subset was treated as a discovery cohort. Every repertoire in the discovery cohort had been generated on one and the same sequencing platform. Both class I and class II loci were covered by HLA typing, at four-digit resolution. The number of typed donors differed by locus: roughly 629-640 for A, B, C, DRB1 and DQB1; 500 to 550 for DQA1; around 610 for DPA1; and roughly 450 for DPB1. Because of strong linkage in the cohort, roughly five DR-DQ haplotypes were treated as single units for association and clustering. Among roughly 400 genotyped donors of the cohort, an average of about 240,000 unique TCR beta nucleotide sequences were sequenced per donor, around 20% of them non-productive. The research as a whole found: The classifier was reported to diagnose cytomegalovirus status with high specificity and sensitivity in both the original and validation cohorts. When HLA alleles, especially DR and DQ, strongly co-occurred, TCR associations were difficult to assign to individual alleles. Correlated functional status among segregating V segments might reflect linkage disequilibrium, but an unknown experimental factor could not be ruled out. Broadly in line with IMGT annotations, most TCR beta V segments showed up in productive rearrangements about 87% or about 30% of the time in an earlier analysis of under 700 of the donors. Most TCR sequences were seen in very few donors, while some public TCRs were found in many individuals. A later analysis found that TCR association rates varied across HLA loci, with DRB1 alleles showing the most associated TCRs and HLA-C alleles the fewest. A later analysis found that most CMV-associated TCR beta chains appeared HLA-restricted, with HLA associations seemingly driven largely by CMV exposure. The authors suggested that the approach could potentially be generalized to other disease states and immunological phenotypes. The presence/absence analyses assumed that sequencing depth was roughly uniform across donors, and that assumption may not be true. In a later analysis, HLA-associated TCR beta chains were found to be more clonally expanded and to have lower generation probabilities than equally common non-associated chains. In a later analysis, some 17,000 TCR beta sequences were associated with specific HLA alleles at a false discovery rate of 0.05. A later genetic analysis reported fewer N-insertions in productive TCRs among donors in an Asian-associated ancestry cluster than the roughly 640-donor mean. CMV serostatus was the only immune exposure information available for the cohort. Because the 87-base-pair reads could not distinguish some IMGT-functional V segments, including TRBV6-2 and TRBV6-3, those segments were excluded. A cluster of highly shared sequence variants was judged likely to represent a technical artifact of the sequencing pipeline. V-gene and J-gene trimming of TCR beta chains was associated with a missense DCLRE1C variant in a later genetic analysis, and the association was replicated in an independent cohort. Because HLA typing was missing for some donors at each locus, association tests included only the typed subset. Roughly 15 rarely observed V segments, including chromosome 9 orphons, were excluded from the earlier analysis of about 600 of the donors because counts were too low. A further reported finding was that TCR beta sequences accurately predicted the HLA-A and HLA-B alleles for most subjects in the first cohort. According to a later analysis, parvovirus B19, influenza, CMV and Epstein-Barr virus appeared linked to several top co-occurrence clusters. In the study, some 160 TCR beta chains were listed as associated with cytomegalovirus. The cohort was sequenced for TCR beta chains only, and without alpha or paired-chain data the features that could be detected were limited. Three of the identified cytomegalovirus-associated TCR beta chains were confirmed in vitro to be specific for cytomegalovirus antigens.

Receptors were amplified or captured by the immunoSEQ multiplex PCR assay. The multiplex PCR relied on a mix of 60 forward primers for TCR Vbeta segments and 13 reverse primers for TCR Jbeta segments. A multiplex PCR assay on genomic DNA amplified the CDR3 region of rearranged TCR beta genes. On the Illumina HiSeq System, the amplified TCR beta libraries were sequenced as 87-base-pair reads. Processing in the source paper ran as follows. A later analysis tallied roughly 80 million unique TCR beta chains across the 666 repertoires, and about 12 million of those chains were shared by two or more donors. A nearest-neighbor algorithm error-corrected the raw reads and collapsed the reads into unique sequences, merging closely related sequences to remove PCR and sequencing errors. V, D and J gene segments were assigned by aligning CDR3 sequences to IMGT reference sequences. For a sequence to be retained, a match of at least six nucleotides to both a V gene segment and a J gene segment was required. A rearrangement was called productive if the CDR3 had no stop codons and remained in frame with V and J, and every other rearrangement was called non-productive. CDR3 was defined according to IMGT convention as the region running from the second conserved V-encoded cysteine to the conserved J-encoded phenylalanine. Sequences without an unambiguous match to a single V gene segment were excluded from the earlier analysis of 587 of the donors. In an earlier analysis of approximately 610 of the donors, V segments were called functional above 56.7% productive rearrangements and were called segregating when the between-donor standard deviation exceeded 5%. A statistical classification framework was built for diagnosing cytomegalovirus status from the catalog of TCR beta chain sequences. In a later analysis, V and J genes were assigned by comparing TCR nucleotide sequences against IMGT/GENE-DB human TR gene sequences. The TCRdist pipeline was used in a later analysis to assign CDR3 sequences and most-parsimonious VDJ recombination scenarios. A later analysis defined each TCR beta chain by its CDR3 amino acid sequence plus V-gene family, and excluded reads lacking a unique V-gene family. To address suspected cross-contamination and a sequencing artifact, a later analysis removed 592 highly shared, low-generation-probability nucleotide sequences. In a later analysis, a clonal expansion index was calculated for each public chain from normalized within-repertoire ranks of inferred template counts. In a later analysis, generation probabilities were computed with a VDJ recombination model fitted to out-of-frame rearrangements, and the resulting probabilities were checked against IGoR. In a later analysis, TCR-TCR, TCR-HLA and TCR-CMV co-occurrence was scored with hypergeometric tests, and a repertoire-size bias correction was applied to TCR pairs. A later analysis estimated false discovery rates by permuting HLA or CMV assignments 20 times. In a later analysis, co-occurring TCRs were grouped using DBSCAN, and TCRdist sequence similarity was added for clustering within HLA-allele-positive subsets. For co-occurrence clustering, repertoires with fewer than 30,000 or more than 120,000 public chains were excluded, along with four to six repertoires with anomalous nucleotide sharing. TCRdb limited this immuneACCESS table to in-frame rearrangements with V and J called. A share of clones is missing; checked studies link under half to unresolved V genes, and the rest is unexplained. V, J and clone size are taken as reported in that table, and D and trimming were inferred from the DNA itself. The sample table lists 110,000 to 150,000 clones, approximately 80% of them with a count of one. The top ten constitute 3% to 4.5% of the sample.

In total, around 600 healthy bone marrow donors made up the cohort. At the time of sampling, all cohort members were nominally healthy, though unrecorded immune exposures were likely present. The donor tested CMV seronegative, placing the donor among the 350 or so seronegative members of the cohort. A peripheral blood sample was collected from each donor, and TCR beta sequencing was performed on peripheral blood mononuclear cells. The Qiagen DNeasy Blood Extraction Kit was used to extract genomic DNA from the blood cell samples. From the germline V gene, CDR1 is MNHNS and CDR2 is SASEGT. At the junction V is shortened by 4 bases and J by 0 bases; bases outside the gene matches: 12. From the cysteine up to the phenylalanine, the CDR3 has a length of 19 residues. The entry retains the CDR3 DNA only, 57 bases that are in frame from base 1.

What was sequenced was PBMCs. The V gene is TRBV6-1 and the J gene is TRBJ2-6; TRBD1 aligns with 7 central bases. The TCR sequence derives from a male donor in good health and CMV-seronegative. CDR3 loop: CASSAGWAGGSSGANVLTF. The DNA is TGTGCCAGCAGTGCAGGTTGGGCAGGGGGTTCCTCTGGGGCCAACGTCCTGACTTTC.